This T cell receptor (beta chain) originates from a study of PD-1 blockade in classical Hodgkin lymphoma. Looking at the study overall: A 3 mg/kg intravenous dose of nivolumab was received by patients every 2 weeks. Findings and caveats of the study: A significant rise in TCR diversity was seen by C4D1 for CD4+ cells but not for CD8+ cells.

Profiling relied on immunoSEQ multiplex PCR, and the TCRdb table lists in-frame clones only, not all of them. The sample shows 55,000 to 80,000 clones, more than 70% of them seen only once. Notes on this clone: Its antigen is currently unknown.

Each and every patient relapsed after autologous stem cell transplantation, and patients got differing brentuximab vedotin exposure. CDR1 is LNHDA and CDR2 is SQIVND in the germline V gene (reference sequence). The CDR3 has 13 residues. V lost 5 bases, J lost 6 bases, and 11 bases lay in between. Specimen: peripheral blood mononuclear cells (PBMCs), collected at baseline. This TCR was sampled from a human donor with classical Hodgkin lymphoma. This chain connects TRBV19 to TRBJ1-5, with a tentative D call TRBD1 (6 bases). CDR3: CASSAGAIQPQHF. The CDR3 DNA reads TGTGCCAGTAGTGCAGGGGCCATTCAGCCCCAGCATTTT.